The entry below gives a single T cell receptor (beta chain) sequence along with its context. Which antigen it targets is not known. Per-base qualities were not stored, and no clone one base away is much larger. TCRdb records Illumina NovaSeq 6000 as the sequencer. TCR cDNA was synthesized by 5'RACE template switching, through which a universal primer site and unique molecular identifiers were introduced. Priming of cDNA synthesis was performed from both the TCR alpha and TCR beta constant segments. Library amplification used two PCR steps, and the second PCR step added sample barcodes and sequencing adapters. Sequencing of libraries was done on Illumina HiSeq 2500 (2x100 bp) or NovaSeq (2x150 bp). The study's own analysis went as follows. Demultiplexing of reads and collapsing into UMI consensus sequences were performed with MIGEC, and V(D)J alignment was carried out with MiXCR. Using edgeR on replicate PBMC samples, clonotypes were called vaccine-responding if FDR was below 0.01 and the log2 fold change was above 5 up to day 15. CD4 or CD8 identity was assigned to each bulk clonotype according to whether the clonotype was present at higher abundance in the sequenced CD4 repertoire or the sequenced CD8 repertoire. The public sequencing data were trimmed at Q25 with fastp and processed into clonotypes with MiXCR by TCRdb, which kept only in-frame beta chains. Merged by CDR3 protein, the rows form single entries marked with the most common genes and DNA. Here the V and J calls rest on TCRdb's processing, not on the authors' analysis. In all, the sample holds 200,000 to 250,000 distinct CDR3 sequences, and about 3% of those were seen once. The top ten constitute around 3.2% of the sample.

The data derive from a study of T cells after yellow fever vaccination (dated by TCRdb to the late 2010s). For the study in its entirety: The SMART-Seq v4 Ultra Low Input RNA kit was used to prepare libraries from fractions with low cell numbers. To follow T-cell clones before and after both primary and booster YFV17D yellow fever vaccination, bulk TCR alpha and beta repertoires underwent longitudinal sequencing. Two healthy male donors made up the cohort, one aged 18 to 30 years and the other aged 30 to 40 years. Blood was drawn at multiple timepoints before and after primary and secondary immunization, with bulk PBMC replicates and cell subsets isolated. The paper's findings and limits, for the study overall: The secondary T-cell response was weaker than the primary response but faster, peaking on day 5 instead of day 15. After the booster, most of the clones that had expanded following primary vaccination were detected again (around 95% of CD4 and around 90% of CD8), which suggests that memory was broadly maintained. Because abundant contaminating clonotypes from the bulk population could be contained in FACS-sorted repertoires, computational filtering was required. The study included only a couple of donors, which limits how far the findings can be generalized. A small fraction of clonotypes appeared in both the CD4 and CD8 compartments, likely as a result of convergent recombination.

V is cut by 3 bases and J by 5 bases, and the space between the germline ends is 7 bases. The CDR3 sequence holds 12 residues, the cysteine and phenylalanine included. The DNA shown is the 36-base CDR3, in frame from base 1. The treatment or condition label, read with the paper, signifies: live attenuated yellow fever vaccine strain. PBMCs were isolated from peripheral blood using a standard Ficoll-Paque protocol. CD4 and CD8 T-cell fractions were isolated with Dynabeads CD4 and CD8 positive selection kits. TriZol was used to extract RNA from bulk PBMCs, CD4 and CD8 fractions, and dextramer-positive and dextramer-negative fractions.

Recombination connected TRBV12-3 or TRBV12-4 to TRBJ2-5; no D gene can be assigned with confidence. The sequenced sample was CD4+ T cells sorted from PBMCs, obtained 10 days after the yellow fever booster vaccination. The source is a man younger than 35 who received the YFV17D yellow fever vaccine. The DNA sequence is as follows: TGTGCCAGCAGTTTTCGGGCCGAGACCCAGTACTTC. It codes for CASSFRAETQYF.